The rows below give T cell receptor beta chains drawn from one sample of a study of blood T cells in healthy people across ages. A single record per CDR3 protein comes from TCRdb applying MiXCR to the 5' RACE reads. Of about 1.5 million distinct CDR3 sequences in the sample, 40% to 45% were seen once. The specimen was blood. These receptor sequences come from a woman aged 18-35 years in good health. Each CDR3 is given with its conserved first and last residue. Fields, in order: clone size, V gene, J gene, D gene, CDR3 protein, CDR3 DNA. A D gene is named only where the DNA matches it firmly. Some rows have no size entry. The others give once, few or many, or a class for an expanded clone.

-	TRBV7-2	TRBJ2-1	TRBD2	CASSAWRGGKSNEQFF	TGTGCCAGCAGCGCCTGGCGGGGGGGCAAATCCAATGAGCAGTTCTTC
-	TRBV9	TRBJ2-1	-	CASSVDVGVRFF	TGTGCCAGCAGCGTAGATGTGGGAGTGCGGTTCTTC
few	TRBV5-5	TRBJ2-3	-	CASSLGISLVDTQYF	TGTGCCAGCAGCCTTGGTATTTCGCTCGTAGATACGCAGTATTTT
-	TRBV6-6	TRBJ2-3	-	CASSYGGADTDTQYF	TGTGCCAGCAGTTACGGGGGGGCGGACACAGATACGCAGTATTTT
few	TRBV15	TRBJ1-2	-	CATSRDPLGGQRGYGYTF	TGTGCCACCAGCAGAGATCCCCTAGGCGGACAGAGGGGGTATGGCTACACCTTC
-	TRBV7-9	TRBJ2-7	-	CASSSTVAYEQYF	TGTGCCAGCAGCTCGACCGTTGCCTACGAGCAGTACTTC
-	TRBV3-1	TRBJ2-2	TRBD2	CASSLGLAGGRPGELFF	TGTGCCAGCAGCCTGGGACTAGCGGGAGGTCGTCCCGGGGAGCTGTTTTTT
-	TRBV29-1	TRBJ2-1	-	CSLVGTKHNEQFF	TGCAGCCTTGTTGGGACAAAGCACAATGAGCAGTTCTTC
few	TRBV7-9	TRBJ2-3	-	CASSLGLGSDTQYF	TGTGCCAGCAGCTTAGGATTAGGCTCAGATACGCAGTATTTT
many	TRBV12-3/TRBV12-4	TRBJ2-5	-	CASSPGIAQETQYF	TGTGCCAGCAGCCCTGGAATAGCCCAAGAGACCCAGTACTTC
few	TRBV27	TRBJ2-7	TRBD2	CASSWASGFYEQYF	TGTGCCAGCAGTTGGGCTAGCGGGTTCTACGAGCAGTACTTC
-	TRBV5-1	TRBJ1-1	TRBD1	CASSLGTGRSNTEAFF	TGCGCCAGCAGCTTGGGGACAGGGAGGAGTAACACTGAAGCTTTCTTT
few	TRBV18	TRBJ2-7	-	CASSGVISYEQYF	TGTGCCAGCTCGGGGGTAATCTCCTACGAGCAGTACTTC
few	TRBV4-3	TRBJ2-3	-	CASSQVADSTDTQYF	TGCGCCAGCAGCCAAGTAGCGGACAGCACAGATACGCAGTATTTT
-	TRBV6-1	TRBJ1-1	TRBD1	CASSAPGTGSVEAFF	TGTGCCAGCAGTGCGCCCGGGACAGGGTCGGTTGAAGCTTTCTTT
few	TRBV4-3	TRBJ2-7	-	CASSHLHLAYEQYF	TGCGCCAGCAGCCATCTACACCTAGCCTACGAGCAGTACTTC
few	TRBV2	TRBJ1-2	-	CASTSGPFDYGYTF	TGTGCCAGCACGAGTGGACCTTTCGACTATGGCTACACCTTC
few	TRBV27	TRBJ2-7	TRBD1	CASRLQGAYEQYF	TGTGCCAGCAGGCTTCAGGGGGCGTATGAGCAGTACTTC
-	TRBV20-1	TRBJ2-3	-	CSANSPAVGADTQYF	TGCAGTGCTAACAGCCCAGCTGTGGGTGCAGATACGCAGTATTTT
few	TRBV20-1	TRBJ1-5	TRBD1	CSARPGQGVQPQHF	TGCAGTGCCAGACCGGGACAGGGGGTTCAGCCCCAGCATTTT
-	TRBV11-2	TRBJ1-2	-	CASSTPGQYRYGYTF	TGTGCCAGCAGCACTCCGGGCCAGTACCGCTATGGCTACACCTTC
-	TRBV6-1	TRBJ1-5	-	CASSISGMQPQHF	TGTGCCAGCAGTATAAGCGGGATGCAGCCCCAGCATTTT
-	TRBV29-1	TRBJ2-5	-	CSVSGDQETQYF	TGCAGCGTTTCCGGAGACCAAGAGACCCAGTACTTC
-	TRBV28	TRBJ1-1	TRBD1	CASRARGGTEAFF	TGTGCCAGCAGAGCCAGGGGGGGGACTGAAGCTTTCTTT
few	TRBV12-3/TRBV12-4	TRBJ1-2	TRBD1	CASSPTGTGPYGYTF	TGTGCCAGCAGTCCAACCGGGACAGGGCCCTATGGCTACACCTTC
few	TRBV7-2	TRBJ1-1	-	CASSLQRIPGITEAFF	TGTGCCAGCAGCTTACAACGGATCCCCGGGATCACTGAAGCTTTCTTT
-	TRBV30	TRBJ2-2	TRBD2	CAWSALAVNTGELFF	TGTGCCTGGAGTGCGCTAGCGGTTAACACCGGGGAGCTGTTTTTT
-	TRBV9	TRBJ2-1	-	CASSGTGNIYNEQFF	TGTGCCAGCAGCGGAACAGGGAACATCTACAATGAGCAGTTCTTC
-	TRBV30	TRBJ2-1	-	CAWSVYDEQFF	TGTGCCTGGAGTGTTTACGATGAGCAGTTCTTC
-	TRBV6-2/TRBV6-3	TRBJ2-1	TRBD2	CASNNPGPSGANEQFF	TGTGCCAGCAACAACCCCGGGCCTAGCGGGGCCAATGAGCAGTTCTTC
many	TRBV5-1	TRBJ1-1	TRBD1	CASSLAGGNTEAFF	TGTGCCAGCAGCTTAGCAGGGGGGAACACTGAAGCTTTCTTT
few	TRBV7-2	TRBJ1-3	-	CASSPQTVAGNTIYF	TGTGCCAGCAGCCCACAGACAGTCGCTGGAAACACCATATATTTT
many	TRBV27	TRBJ2-7	-	CASGYEQYF	TGTGCCAGCGGCTACGAGCAGTACTTC
-	TRBV6-4	TRBJ2-3	-	CASRAGVAETDAQYF	TGTGCCAGCAGAGCCGGAGTAGCGGAGACGGATGCGCAGTATTTT
-	TRBV28	TRBJ1-1	-	CASRLGTDYGNTEAFF	TGTGCCAGCAGGCTGGGGACCGACTACGGGAACACTGAAGCTTTCTTT
-	TRBV20-1	TRBJ2-3	TRBD2	CSATFQRGAYTDTQYF	TGCAGTGCTACCTTCCAGCGGGGGGCTTACACAGATACGCAGTATTTT
few	TRBV5-6	TRBJ2-7	TRBD1	CASRFTGGVDEQYF	TGTGCCAGCAGATTTACAGGGGGCGTTGACGAGCAGTACTTC
many	TRBV5-6	TRBJ2-1	-	CASSETGSYNEQFF	TGTGCCAGCAGCGAGACAGGATCCTACAATGAGCAGTTCTTC
-	TRBV3-1	TRBJ2-7	-	CASSQIGVDAVTYEQYF	TGTGCCAGCAGCCAAATCGGGGTTGATGCCGTGACCTACGAGCAGTACTTC
-	TRBV7-9	TRBJ1-2	-	CASSWIRSNYGYTF	TGTGCCAGCAGCTGGATCAGGAGTAACTATGGCTACACCTTC
-	TRBV29-1	TRBJ1-1	-	CSVRYTEAFF	TGCAGCGTACGGTACACTGAAGCTTTCTTT
few	TRBV4-2	TRBJ2-7	-	CASSQEVEGSRGNEQYF	TGTGCCAGCAGCCAAGAAGTTGAGGGTAGTAGGGGCAATGAGCAGTACTTC
few	TRBV27	TRBJ2-7	-	CASSFDGGQAYEQYF	TGTGCCAGCAGTTTCGATGGGGGGCAGGCCTACGAGCAGTACTTC
-	TRBV27	TRBJ1-6	TRBD1	CASSFRGGSPLHF	TGTGCCAGCAGTTTCAGGGGGGGTTCACCCCTCCACTTT
once	TRBV29-1	TRBJ2-1	-	CSVERRGGGQFF	TGCAGCGTTGAAAGGCGGGGAGGGGGGCAGTTCTTC
-	TRBV2	TRBJ2-5	-	CASIRGYETQYF	TGTGCCAGCATTCGGGGGTATGAGACCCAGTACTTC